This T cell receptor beta chain was recorded in a study of spatial heterogeneity in lung cancer (dated by TCRdb to the late 2010s). About the investigation overall: Beta-chain transcripts were consistently detected in greater numbers than alpha-chain transcripts, which likely reflects a higher abundance of beta-chain transcripts. A strong correlation was found between TCR transcript counts in tumor regions and a T cell transcriptional module score from matched bulk RNA-seq. In the raw uncorrected reads, each unique combination of TCR and UMI appeared more than ten times on average. In non-small cell lung cancer, the study quantitatively compared TCR alpha and beta repertoires across several tumor regions, matched nontumor lung, and blood. Nonsynonymous mutation counts, determined by whole-exome sequencing of tumor tissue, were related to TCR repertoire features. At surgery, both alpha and beta chains were TCR-sequenced in about 200 tumor regions, approximately 64 matched nontumor lung samples and just over 55 PBMC samples.

Reading the label with the study, this specimen's time point is: sample taken at primary tumor resection. Donors were over 60 patients with early-stage, untreated non-small cell lung cancer from the lung TRACERx cohort. TCR sequencing used whole RNA extracted from tumor and nontumor lung tissue, or from cryopreserved PBMC samples, without cell sorting. Only patients for whom sufficient RNA was available from at least two tumor regions were selected for TCR sequencing. A lung pathologist reviewed the tumor and adjacent nontumor lung specimens before the specimens were selected. Looking up the germline V gene (reference sequence) yields CDR1 LGHDT and CDR2 YNNKEL. Inclusive of the bounding cysteine and phenylalanine, the CDR3 is 14 residues long. Just CDR3 DNA is preserved here, 42 bases in frame from base 1. V loses 5 bases of germline sequence and J loses 0 bases, and the interval between the two ends is 8 bases.

Library method: 5' RACE. Sequencing was carried out with a NextSeq 500. To allow correction of PCR and sequencing errors, the TCR library protocol tagged every TCR cDNA molecule with a unique molecular identifier. Per the original workflow: TCR identification, UMI-based error correction and CDR3 extraction were all carried out with Decombinator tools. Expanded TCRs were defined as those above a frequency of 2 per 1,000, corresponding to the top 1% of the tumor frequency distribution. Expanded tumor TCRs statistically deemed absent (corrected P<0.05) from at least one tumor region were classed as regional, and all other expanded tumor TCRs were classed as ubiquitous. Renyi diversity was computed with the R vegan package after each repertoire had been subsampled 100 times to 5,000 TCRs. CDR3 similarity networks were constructed using string-kernel similarity of amino acid triplets, with links drawn between CDR3s whose pairwise similarity was above 0.82. Using fastp trimming at Q25 and MiXCR clonotype assembly, TCRdb reanalyzed the public sequencing data and kept in-frame beta chains. Rows merge per CDR3 protein into single entries with the most common DNA and genes. The V and J calls reflect TCRdb's pipeline rather than the authors' work. Counted in this sample were some 12,000 distinct CDR3 sequences; around 10% of them appeared once. The top ten clones comprise less than 15% of the sample.

Here is what the overall study found, with its caveats: TCR-seq coverage of tumor T cells was estimated to be only about 7% for alpha chains and roughly 13% for beta chains. Additional single-cell paired TCR alpha and beta sequencing was considered necessary to confirm, at a functional level, the hypothesis that regional TCRs recognize regional mutations. Counts of ubiquitous and regional expanded TCRs correlated with counts of ubiquitous and regional nonsynonymous mutations, respectively. A correlation was observed between the number of expanded intratumoral alpha and beta TCRs and the tumor nonsynonymous mutation count.

This clonotype was counted only a few times. Its specific antigen is unknown. Base qualities are not provided; no much larger clone lies one nucleotide away. The TCR comes from a female donor with early-stage non-small cell lung cancer. The chain couples TRBV3-1 to TRBJ1-3; a tentative D match to TRBD1 spans 5 bases. The sample was lung tumor tissue, taken at surgery. CDR3 reads: CASSRDGSGNTIYF. The DNA is as follows: TGTGCCAGCAGCAGGGACGGCTCTGGAAACACCATATATTTT.